This T cell receptor beta chain was observed in a study of cytomegalovirus exposure and HLA in healthy donors. Study-level information: A subsequent analysis stated that the roughly 130 validation repertoires were run on the same platform as the roughly 620 first-cohort repertoires.

The CDR3 length is 13 residues. The V segment lost 7 bases and the J segment 5 bases; nucleotides outside the gene matches: 6. CDR1 is MNHNS and CDR2 is SASEGT in the germline V gene. Separation from the roughly 670-subject first cohort characterized the roughly 120-subject validation cohort, to which the donors belonged. Study results and caveats: Cytomegalovirus status was reportedly diagnosed by the classifier with high specificity and sensitivity. Through in vitro validation, a few CMV-associated chains were shown to be specific for CMV antigens.

To note about this clone: No antigen is known for it.

Measured with immunoSEQ multiplex PCR; TCRdb has only the in-frame clones, and not every one. The data show 120,000 or so clones, roughly 88% seen once. The clonotype originates from a man aged 18 to 29 in good health and CMV-seronegative. V is TRBV6-1 and J is TRBJ2-7; TRBD1 aligns across 9 bases. Sequencing was performed on PBMCs. The CDR3 spells CASMGTGNHEQYF. The CDR3 region has the DNA TGTGCCAGCATGGGGACAGGGAATCACGAGCAGTACTTC.